Shown below are 18 T cell receptor beta chains from a single sample sequenced in a study of T cell responses to AZD1222 COVID-19 vaccine (dated by TCRdb to about 2021). Receptor amplification or capture employed the immunoSEQ multiplex PCR assay. Drawn from immuneACCESS, this table holds only the in-frame rearrangements with V and J called that TCRdb kept. Clones are partly lost; checked studies trace under half to an unresolved V gene and leave the rest unexplained. This sample holds roughly 120,000 clones; around nine tenths were observed only once. About 3% of the sample is taken by the ten largest. The label giving this sample's time point can be read as: baseline before first vaccination. The source material was peripheral blood, sampled on day 0 of AZD1222 vaccination. The receptors were sampled from an adult in good health.

This sequence joins TRBV7-9 and TRBJ2-7, with no clear D. Germline V CDR1 and CDR2: SEHNR, FQNEAQ (reference sequence). The CDR3 sequence is 14 residues long. Trimming took off 5 bases at V and 3 bases at J, with 14 bases between the two ends. CDR3 loop: CASSPTSIFYEQYF. The CDR3 DNA follows: TGTGCCAGCAGCCCGACTTCGATATTCTACGAGCAGTACTTC.

This rearrangement joins TRBV28 to TRBJ2-2; 9 positions match TRBD2. Unmatched junction bases numbered 5, after V lost 2 bases and J lost 7 bases. The CDR3 has 15 residues. Germline assignment: CDR1 MDHEN and CDR2 SYDVKM. CDR3 residues: CASSLRGRVRGELFF. In DNA, the CDR3 is TGTGCCAGCAGTTTACGCGGGAGGGTCCGCGGGGAGCTGTTTTTT.

The V call is TRBV3-1 (or the pseudogene TRBV3-2), the J call TRBJ2-1; D not resolved. The CDR3 loop spans 14 amino acids. Germline V gene sequence: CDR1 LGHDT, CDR2 YNNKEL (reference sequence). V lost 4 bases, J lost 12 bases, and 19 bases lay in between. As DNA, the CDR3 is TGTGCCAGCAGCCTTACGTCCCCAAACAGTGGGCAGTTCTTC. Its protein is CASSLTSPNSGQFF.

In this sample, this clone turned up once. The gene calls are TRBV9 and TRBJ2-1; TRBD1 matches 8 bases. V gave up 4 bases and J gave up 2 bases; unmatched junction bases: 20. The CDR3 length is 20 residues. CDR1 SGDLS and CDR2 YYNGEE come from the germline V gene. The CDR3 bases are TGTGCCAGCAGCCCAGCAGGGACAGGAGAGAATTTAAGGGCCTACAATGAGCAGTTCTTC. Translating it yields CASSPAGTGENLRAYNEQFF.

The chain combines TRBV7-2 with TRBJ1-4; D remains ambiguous. Trimming cost V 4 bases and J 7 bases, with 7 bases left between them. The CDR3 is made up of 12 amino acids. Germline V lookup: CDR1 SGHTA, CDR2 FQGNSA. The DNA for the CDR3 is TGTGCCAGCAGCTCCCCAGGTGAAAAACTGTTTTTT. Translating it yields CASSSPGEKLFF.

V usage is TRBV7-9 and J usage is TRBJ1-2; possible D gene TRBD1, 5 bases. CDR1 is SEHNR, CDR2 FQNEAQ, per germline (reference sequence). The CDR3 is 14 residues long. V lost 1 base, J lost 2 bases, and 8 bases lay in between. The CDR3 sequence: CASSLGGVNYGYTF. The CDR3, as DNA: TGTGCCAGCAGCTTAGGAGGGGTCAACTATGGCTACACCTTC.

This rearrangement joins TRBV19 to TRBJ1-5; a possible D gene is TRBD1 (6 bases). The CDR3 covers 16 residues. Germline V gene sequence: CDR1 LNHDA, CDR2 SQIVND (reference sequence). V was clipped by 5 bases and J by 2 bases, with 16 bases between them. In DNA form, the CDR3 reads TGTGCCAGTAGTTACCCCCCGGGGGCTGGCAATCAGCCCCAGCATTTT. This encodes CASSYPPGAGNQPQHF.

The rearrangement links TRBV11-3 to TRBJ2-3; TRBD1 matches 7 bases. Germline V lookup: CDR1 SGHNT, CDR2 YENEEA. The V segment lost 5 bases and the J segment 6 bases; nucleotides outside the gene matches: 8. This CDR3 has 14 residues. The CDR3 bases are TGTGCCAGCAGCCAACCGGACAGGCCCGATACGCAGTATTTT. As protein: CASSQPDRPDTQYF.

This chain joins TRBV7-6 and TRBJ2-2; 11 bases map to TRBD2. Germline values: CDR1 SGHVS, CDR2 FNYEAQ. J lost 4 bases, V lost 1 base, and 8 bases had no gene match. This CDR3 is 18 amino acids long. The CDR3: CASSLGLAGKSGTGELFF. DNA for the CDR3: TGTGCCAGCAGCTTAGGACTAGCGGGAAAATCGGGCACCGGGGAGCTGTTTTTT.

The V and J genes are TRBV5-4 and TRBJ1-3; tentative D call: TRBD1 (6 bases). CDR1 is SGHNT, CDR2 YYREEE, per germline (reference sequence). This CDR3 spans 15 amino acids. Between the trimmed V and J ends, which lost 4 bases and 0 bases, there was a span of 11 bases. CDR3 amino acids: CASSKDSLSGNTIYF. The CDR3 DNA reads as TGTGCCAGCAGCAAGGACAGCCTCTCTGGAAACACCATATATTTT.

This chain joins TRBV30 and TRBJ1-6; TRBD1 aligns across 7 bases. Germline V gene sequence: CDR1 GTSNPN, CDR2 SVGIG (reference sequence). The ends lost 1 base at V and 9 bases at J; junction bases unmatched: 6. The CDR3 loop spans 14 amino acids. The CDR3 loop reads CAWSAYRGGSPLHF. CDR3 coding DNA: TGTGCCTGGAGTGCCTACAGGGGAGGTTCACCCCTCCACTTT. The full variable domain, with the rest looked up from reference TRBV30 and TRBJ1-6, is SQTIHQWPATLVQPVGSPLSLECTVEGTSNPNLYWYRQAAGRGLQLLFYSVGIGQISSEVPQNLSASRPQDRQFILSSKKLLLSDSGFYLCAWSAYRGGSPLHFGNGTRLTVT.

The V and J genes are TRBV7-2 and TRBJ2-1; 13 positions agree with TRBD2. Losses at the gene ends were 5 bases for V and 8 bases for J; bases not matched to a gene: 6. Germline lookup yields CDR1 SGHTA and CDR2 FQGNSA. The CDR3 length is 15 residues. CDR3 residues: CASSRTSGGFDEQFF. For the CDR3, the DNA is TGTGCCAGCAGCCGGACTAGCGGGGGTTTCGATGAGCAGTTCTTC.

This clone was seen a single time. CDR3 nucleotides: TGTGCCAGCAGTCCGATTGGAGAATCCGGGGATACGCAGTATTTT. Its protein product is CASSPIGESGDTQYF. The chain recombines TRBV28 with TRBJ2-3; D is uncertain. This CDR3 is built from 15 residues. Germline V CDR1 and CDR2: MDHEN, SYDVKM. Trimming took 5 bases from V and 6 from J, leaving 18 bases between them.

The chain employs TRBV19 and TRBJ1-2; tentatively, D is TRBD1 (6 bases). V was clipped by 2 bases and J by 4 bases, with 14 bases between them. Per the germline V gene, CDR1 is LNHDA and CDR2 is SQIVND (reference sequence). The CDR3 is made up of 15 amino acids. The DNA of the CDR3 is TGTGCCAGTAGTATAAGGCACGAACAGGGCTATGGCTACACCTTC. This gives the protein CASSIRHEQGYGYTF.

This chain connects TRBV6-5 to TRBJ1-2; D not certain. The V end was cut by 6 bases, the J end by 7 bases, with 15 bases between. This CDR3 spans 13 amino acids. Germline V gene data show CDR1 as MNHEY and CDR2 as SVGAGI. The CDR3 reads CASSPLNPGGYTF. The CDR3 region has the DNA TGTGCCAGCAGCCCACTAAATCCGGGTGGCTACACCTTC.

The count of this clone is one. The chain employs TRBV28 and TRBJ2-5; D ambiguous. V was trimmed by 4 bases and J by 3 bases, leaving 3 bases between them. The CDR3 is 11 amino acids. CDR1 MDHEN and CDR2 SYDVKM come from the germline V gene. CDR3 DNA sequence: TGTGCCAGCAGTTCCAAAGAGACCCAGTACTTC. Translation gives CASSSKETQYF. Filled out from reference TRBV28 and TRBJ2-5, the complete variable domain reads DVKVTQSSRYLVKRTGEKVFLECVQDMDHENMFWYRQDPGLGLRLIYFSYDVKMKEKGDIPEGYSVSREKKERFSLILESASTNQTSMYLCASSSKETQYFGPGTRLLVL.

The chain links TRBV12-3 or TRBV12-4 to TRBJ1-5, with 7 bases lining up with TRBD1. This CDR3 is built from 13 residues. V shed 7 bases and J 5 bases; nucleotides not matched to a gene: 5. In DNA form, the CDR3 reads TGTGCCAGCACCCGAACAGGGGATCAGCCCCAGCATTTT. It codes for CASTRTGDQPQHF.

This chain joins TRBV6-5 and TRBJ1-2; a weak D match, TRBD1 (6 bases). Germline CDR1 and CDR2: MNHEY and SVGAGI. CDR3 size: 13 residues. Trimming removed 5 bases at V and 8 bases at J, with 15 bases between. CDR3 nucleotide sequence: TGTGCCAGCAGTCCTCCCGGGGGCCAGGGCTACACCTTC. Its translation: CASSPPGGQGYTF.